This is a list of T cell receptor beta chains from one sample in a study of shared clonotypes between healthy human individuals. The data were produced by immunoSEQ multiplex PCR, yet TCRdb's version contains in-frame clones alone and is incomplete. The sample lists approximately 1.5 million clones; 97% to 99% were seen once. The source material was naive CD4+ T cells sorted from blood. The receptors come from a man aged 25 to 45 in good health. The CDR3 runs from the conserved cysteine through the conserved F or W. D genes are given only for firm matches. Some rows mark clone size as missing; the rest say once, few, many or name a class of expanded clone.

>-|-|TRBJ2-1|TRBV14
TGTGCCAGCGGGCGGGACAGCTACAATGAGCAGTTCTTC
CASGRDSYNEQFF
>TRBD1|-|TRBJ2-3|TRBV19
TGTGCCAGTTCATGGGGACAGGGGACTCCCACAGATACGCAGTATTTT
CASSWGQGTPTDTQYF
>-|once|TRBJ2-3|TRBV5-6
TGTGCCAGCAGCTTGGTAACAGGGAGGAGCACAGATACGCAGTATTTT
CASSLVTGRSTDTQYF
>-|-|TRBJ2-7|TRBV2
TGTGCCAGCAGTGAAGCATGGCAGGAGCAGTACTTC
CASSEAWQEQYF
>-|-|TRBJ2-7|TRBV5-1
TGCGCCAGCAGCTCCCGTTCCGACACCTGGAGCTCCTACGAGCAGTACTTC
CASSSRSDTWSSYEQYF
>TRBD1|-|TRBJ2-1|TRBV10-2
TGCGCCAGCAGTGAGGGACAGGGGGCGTACAATGAGCAGTTCTTC
CASSEGQGAYNEQFF
>-|-|TRBJ2-5|TRBV5-1
TGCGCCAGCAGATTAAGGGGTCAAGAGACCCAGTACTTC
CASRLRGQETQYF
>-|-|TRBJ2-1|TRBV12-1
TGTGCCAGCTATTTAGTGGGACCTACCTCCTACAATGAGCAGTTCTTC
CASYLVGPTSYNEQFF
>TRBD1|-|TRBJ2-1|TRBV18
TGTGCCAGCTCACCAACGGGACAGGGGGTTCTTAATGAGCAGTTCTTC
CASSPTGQGVLNEQFF
>-|-|TRBJ2-7|TRBV7-6
TGTGCCAGCAGCTTAATCCCAGGGGAGGGCGAGCAGTACTTC
CASSLIPGEGEQYF
>-|-|TRBJ1-2|TRBV10-3
TGTGCCATCAGAGGGGACTCGGATGGCTACACCTTC
CAIRGDSDGYTF
>TRBD1|-|TRBJ2-6|TRBV9
TGTGCCAGCAGCGGCGGACAGGCCTACTCTGGGGCCAACGTCCTGACTTTC
CASSGGQAYSGANVLTF
>TRBD2|-|TRBJ2-1|TRBV19
TGTGCCAGTAGTACCCGACTAGCGGGTGCTGGTGAGCAGTTCTTC
CASSTRLAGAGEQFF
>-|-|TRBJ1-5|TRBV19
TGTGCCAGTAAAGGGTTAGATCGCAATCAGCCCCAGCATTTT
CASKGLDRNQPQHF
>-|-|TRBJ2-1|TRBV5-1
TGCGCCAGCAGCTTGGCACTAGTCGCCTACAATGAGCAGTTCTTC
CASSLALVAYNEQFF
>TRBD2|-|TRBJ2-4|TRBV7-3
TGTGCCAGCAGCTTAACTGGGAGGGTTCGTAAATTCGGAATAGCCAAAAACATTCAGTACTTC
CASSLTGRVRKFGIAKNIQYF
>TRBD2|-|TRBJ2-7|TRBV11-2
TGTGCCAGCAGCTTAACTAGCGGAGCATCCTACGAGCAGTACTTC
CASSLTSGASYEQYF
>TRBD1|-|TRBJ2-5|TRBV6-5
TGTGCCAGCAGTCAGACAGGGGCCTTGGAGACCCAGTACTTC
CASSQTGALETQYF
>-|-|TRBJ1-1|TRBV5-1
TGCGCCAGCAGCTTGGGTCTCCGGGGTTACACTGAAGCTTTCTTT
CASSLGLRGYTEAFF
>-|-|TRBJ1-1|TRBV19
TGTGCCAGTATCTTCCCCAGGGGCGGGAACACTGAAGCTTTCTTT
CASIFPRGGNTEAFF
>TRBD2|-|TRBJ2-5|TRBV19
TGTGCCAGTAGACTAGCGGGAGAGACCCAGTACTTC
CASRLAGETQYF
>-|-|TRBJ2-1|TRBV14
TGTGCCAGCAGCCACCCGACGACTAGTCGCTATGAGCAGTTCTTC
CASSHPTTSRYEQFF
>-|-|TRBJ2-5|TRBV4-3
TGCGCCAGCAGAGAGGGGCTCCAAGAGACCCAGTACTTC
CASREGLQETQYF
>-|-|TRBJ2-5|TRBV6-5
TGTGCCAGCAGTTACTGGCAGGGTGAGGAGACCCAGTACTTC
CASSYWQGEETQYF
>TRBD1|-|TRBJ2-7|TRBV2
TGTGCCAGCAGTCCTTCCAGGGGGCGCGTCTACGAGCAGTACTTC
CASSPSRGRVYEQYF
>-|-|TRBJ2-7|TRBV29-1
TGCAGCGTTGCAGGAAGAATTTCCTACGAGCAGTACTTC
CSVAGRISYEQYF
>TRBD2|-|TRBJ2-3|TRBV18
TGTGCCAGCTCACCACCCCGGACTAGCGGGGTTGACGATACGCAGTATTTT
CASSPPRTSGVDDTQYF
>-|-|TRBJ2-6|TRBV30
TGTGCCCGGACTTCTGGGGCCAACGTCCTGACTTTC
CARTSGANVLTF
>TRBD2|-|TRBJ2-7|TRBV7-9
TGTGCCAGCAGCTCCTGGACTAGCGGCCTTCGGTACGAGCAGTACTTC
CASSSWTSGLRYEQYF
>-|-|TRBJ2-7|TRBV7-2
TGTGCCAGCAGCTTAGACTTGGGAGGCTACGAGCAGTACTTC
CASSLDLGGYEQYF
>-|-|TRBJ2-7|TRBV28
TGTGCCAGCAGTTACCCGTCCGTCACGTACGAGCAGTACTTC
CASSYPSVTYEQYF
>-|-|TRBJ2-2|TRBV7-2
TGTGCCAGCAGCCAAGTTGGGACCAAGGTCACCGGGGAGCTGTTTTTT
CASSQVGTKVTGELFF
>TRBD1|-|TRBJ2-7|TRBV19
TGTGCCAGTTCCTCATCCGGGACAGGGCCCTACGAGCAGTACTTC
CASSSSGTGPYEQYF
>-|-|TRBJ1-4|TRBV6-1
TGTGCCAGCAGTAGACCAGAAAAACTGTTTTTT
CASSRPEKLFF
>TRBD1|-|TRBJ1-1|TRBV18
TGTGCCAGCTCACGGGGACAGAGCCACACTGAAGCTTTCTTT
CASSRGQSHTEAFF
>-|once|TRBJ2-1|TRBV7-9
TGTGCCAGCAGCTTAGGAGTGATTGAGCAGTTCTTC
CASSLGVIEQFF
>-|-|TRBJ1-4|TRBV6-5
TGTGCCAGCAGTTACCGGGGAAATGAAAAACTGTTTTTT
CASSYRGNEKLFF
>-|-|TRBJ1-5|TRBV7-2
TGTGCCAGCAGCTTAGACTCTGGGCTAAATCAGCCCCAGCATTTT
CASSLDSGLNQPQHF
>TRBD1|-|TRBJ2-5|TRBV5-8
TGTGCCAGCAGCTTGGGGGGCAGGGGGGAGACCCAGTACTTC
CASSLGGRGETQYF
>TRBD1|-|TRBJ2-7|TRBV7-2
TGTGCCAGCAGCTTAGAGGGACAGGGGTCCTACGAGCAGTACTTC
CASSLEGQGSYEQYF
>TRBD1|-|TRBJ2-7|TRBV10-3
TGTGCCATCAGCCCACTGGGACAGGGGTACGAGCAGTACTTC
CAISPLGQGYEQYF